The 10 T cell receptor beta chains listed next were all sequenced from one sample in a study of cytomegalovirus exposure and HLA in healthy donors. PCR employed 60 Vbeta and 13 Jbeta primers. Using immunoSEQ multiplex PCR, the repertoire was profiled, and TCRdb retains in-frame clones only, with some absent. In the table there are approximately 150,000 clones, about 75% of which are singletons. Sample: PBMCs. The receptors shown here come from a female donor in good health and CMV-seronegative.

This sequence joins TRBV4-1 and TRBJ2-1; TRBD2 matches 11 bases. Trimming removed 2 bases from V and 2 bases from J; junction bases left unmatched: 14. The CDR3 length is 20 residues. Germline CDR1 and CDR2: MGHRA and YSYEKL. CDR3 protein: CASSQMGASGGSGPYNEQFF. In DNA, the CDR3 is TGCGCCAGCAGCCAAATGGGAGCTAGCGGGGGGTCTGGACCCTACAATGAGCAGTTCTTC.

The chain links TRBV9 to TRBJ2-3, with D perhaps TRBD1 (6 bases). Germline V lookup: CDR1 SGDLS, CDR2 YYNGEE. The V end lost 7 bases, the J end lost 2 bases, and 17 bases lay between the germline ends. The CDR3 sequence is 15 residues long. The CDR3 nucleotides are TGTGCCAGCGGTCCCGAACAGGGTCCCACAGATACGCAGTATTTT. Amino acid sequence: CASGPEQGPTDTQYF.

This clone showed up just a few times. The chain carries TRBV6-5 and TRBJ2-7; D is uncertain. The V gene's germline CDR1 is MNHEY and CDR2 SVGAGI. With 6 bases removed from V and 3 bases from J, the gap between germline ends came to 6 bases. The CDR3 loop spans 11 amino acids. The CDR3 nucleotides are TGTGCCAGCAGATTTATCTACGAGCAGTACTTC. Amino acids: CASRFIYEQYF.

This chain links TRBV7-2 with TRBJ2-7, with 9 bases lining up with TRBD1. This CDR3 spans 14 amino acids. Per the germline V gene, CDR1 is SGHTA and CDR2 is FQGNSA. Losses at the gene ends were 2 bases for V and 7 bases for J; bases not matched to a gene: 6. CDR3 nucleotides: TGTGCCAGCAGCTTATACAGGGGGCGGGATGAGCAGTACTTC. Translation: CASSLYRGRDEQYF.

V usage is TRBV4-3 and J usage is TRBJ1-1; D not certain. The V end was cut by 0 bases, the J end by 1 base, with 9 bases between. The length of the CDR3 is 15 residues. The germline CDR1 and CDR2 sequences are LGHNA and YSLEER. CDR3 DNA: TGCGCCAGCAGCCAAGATCGCGGGCCGAACACTGAAGCTTTCTTT. Translation: CASSQDRGPNTEAFF.

The chain joins TRBV11-2 to TRBJ2-3, with TRBD2 matching over 14 bases. Per germline, CDR1 SGHAT and CDR2 FQNNGV. Trimming removed 7 bases from V and 3 bases from J; junction bases left unmatched: 12. This CDR3 region has 18 residues. CDR3 amino acids: CASTRLAGGPGGTDTQYF. The CDR3 bases are TGTGCCAGCACCCGACTAGCGGGAGGGCCTGGGGGTACAGATACGCAGTATTTT.

This clone was recorded a few times. The chain is built from TRBV7-9 and TRBJ2-3; the D gene is possibly TRBD1 (5 bases). V was trimmed by 1 base and J by 3 bases, leaving 11 bases between them. The CDR3 has 15 amino acids. Germline V lookup: CDR1 SEHNR, CDR2 FQNEAQ (reference sequence). The CDR3 spells CASSLEGFGTDTQYF. The CDR3 coding sequence is TGTGCCAGCAGCTTAGAGGGGTTCGGGACAGATACGCAGTATTTT.

This sequence joins TRBV7-2 and TRBJ2-5; 7 bases are a match to TRBD1. Germline V CDR1 and CDR2: SGHTA, FQGNSA. The CDR3 length is 14 residues. V was pared by 2 bases and J by 4 bases, with 4 bases of the junction left unmatched. The CDR3 region has the DNA TGTGCCAGCAGCTTAACGTCAGGGGGAGAGACCCAGTACTTC. Translated: CASSLTSGGETQYF. The full variable domain, completed using reference TRBV7-2 and TRBJ2-5, is GAGVSQSPSNKVTEKGKDVELRCDPISGHTALYWYRQSLGQGLEFLIYFQGNSAPDKSGLPSDRFSAERTGGSVSTLTIQRTQQEDSAVYLCASSLTSGGETQYFGPGTRLLVL.

V is TRBV7-2 and J is TRBJ1-5; no clear D gene. Deletions cut 1 base from V and 7 bases from J, with 14 bases between. CDR3 length equals 15 residues. Germline V gene data show CDR1 as SGHTA and CDR2 as FQGNSA. As DNA, the CDR3 is TGTGCCAGCAGCTTAGGCCTCCTCGAGAGGCAGCCCCAGCATTTT. This codes for CASSLGLLERQPQHF.

The V gene is TRBV7-2, the J gene TRBJ2-3; 10 bases are a match to TRBD1. The germline V gene encodes CDR1 SGHTA and CDR2 FQGNSA. The J segment lost 14 bases and the V segment lost 5 bases, leaving 7 bases of the junction unmatched. The CDR3 is made up of 12 amino acids. The CDR3 DNA reads as TGTGCCAGCAGCACTAGACAGGGGGCTTTGTATTTT. Its translation is CASSTRQGALYF.